This T cell receptor (beta chain) is drawn from a study of cytomegalovirus exposure and HLA in healthy donors. The PCR was carried out with 60 Vbeta primers and 13 Jbeta primers. Generated by immunoSEQ multiplex PCR, the TCRdb table keeps only in-frame clones and is missing some. The table shows about 96,000 clones, with 65% to 85% occurring only once. Broader study findings: HLA alleles were associated with 16,951 TCR beta sequences in a later analysis at 0.05 false discovery rate.

With 5 bases removed from V and 8 bases from J, the gap between germline ends came to 15 bases. This CDR3 region has 14 residues. Germline V gene data show CDR1 as LNHDA and CDR2 as SQIVND (reference sequence). This clone was seen a handful of times. The antigen is undetermined. The J gene is TRBJ1-4, the V gene TRBV19, with TRBD1 as a possible D gene (5 bases). Sequenced input: PBMCs. The sequence was obtained from a man aged 30 to 39 in good health and CMV-seronegative. The CDR3 DNA sequence: TGTGCCAGTAGTCGCGGCCAGGGAGGGGAAAAACTGTTTTTT. It codes for CASSRGQGGEKLFF.